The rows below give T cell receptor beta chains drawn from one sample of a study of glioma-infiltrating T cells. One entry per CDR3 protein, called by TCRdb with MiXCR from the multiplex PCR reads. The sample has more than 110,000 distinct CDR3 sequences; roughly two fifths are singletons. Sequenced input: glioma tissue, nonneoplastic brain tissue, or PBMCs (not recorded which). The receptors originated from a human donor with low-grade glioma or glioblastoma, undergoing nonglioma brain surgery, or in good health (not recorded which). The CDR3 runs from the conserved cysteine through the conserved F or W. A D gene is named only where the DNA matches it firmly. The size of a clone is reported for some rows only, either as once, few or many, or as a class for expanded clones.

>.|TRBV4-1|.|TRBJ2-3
TGCGCCAGCAGCCAAGATAGGATCGAGACGCAGTATTTT
CASSQDRIETQYF
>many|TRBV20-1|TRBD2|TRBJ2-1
TGCAGTGCTAGTTCCAGCGGGAGAAGTAATGAGCAGTTCTTC
CSASSSGRSNEQFF
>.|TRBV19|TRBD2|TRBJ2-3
TGTGCCAGTAGTATCGGGACTAACACAGATACGCAGTATTTT
CASSIGTNTDTQYF
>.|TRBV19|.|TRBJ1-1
TGTGCCAGTAGTATGGGGCTGGGGTCAGTTCCTGAAGCTTTCTTT
CASSMGLGSVPEAFF
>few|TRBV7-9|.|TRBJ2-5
TGTGCCAGCAGCCGGGGGAGCGGGTACAAAGAGACCCAGTACTTC
CASSRGSGYKETQYF
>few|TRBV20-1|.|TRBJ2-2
TGCAGTGGTGGCGGCCAGAACACCGGGGAGCTGTTTTTT
CSGGGQNTGELFF
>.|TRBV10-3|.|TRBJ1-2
TGTGCCATCAGTGTCCGTTTGGCAGGGGATGGCTACACCTTC
CAISVRLAGDGYTF
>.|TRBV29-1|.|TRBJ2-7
TGCAGCGTTGAAGTAAAGGTGCGAGACAGAGACCTCTACGAGCAGTACTTC
CSVEVKVRDRDLYEQYF
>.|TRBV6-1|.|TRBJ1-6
TGTGCCAGCAGTGAACCGGCCACCTCACCCCTCCACTTT
CASSEPATSPLHF
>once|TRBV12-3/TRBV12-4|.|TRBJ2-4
TGTGCCAGCAGTTTGAGGGGGGGCAAAAACATTCAGTACTTC
CASSLRGGKNIQYF
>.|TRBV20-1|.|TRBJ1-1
TGCAGTGAAAGGCCAAGGAACACTGAAGCTTTCTTT
CSERPRNTEAFF
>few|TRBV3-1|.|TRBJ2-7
TGTGCCAGCAGCCTAAAGACCTACGAGCAGTACTTC
CASSLKTYEQYF